The 5 T cell receptor beta chains given below trace back to one sample, sequenced in a study of T cell clusters in autoimmune cytopenias. TRB rearrangements were amplified by touch-down multiplex PCR with mixed TRB-A/B primers. No DNA is given; TCRdb re-called the multiplex PCR reads and lists each CDR3 protein once. This sample's clone table lists about 15,000 distinct CDR3 sequences. Each sample's input was 250 ng genomic DNA, about 38,000 genome equivalents. The sequenced material came from peripheral blood. The receptors shown here come from a human donor with an autoimmune cytopenia or autoimmune hepatitis (not recorded which).

The chain carries TRBV5-5 and TRBJ2-3; the TCRdb D gene call, TRBD1, has no DNA to confirm it. CDR3 length: 14 amino acids. Germline V gene sequence: CDR1 SGHKS, CDR2 YYEKEE (reference sequence). This CDR3 reads CASSLVGPADTQYF.

The chain joins TRBV6-1 to TRBJ2-1; TCRdb reports TRBD2, a call that lacks DNA to check it against. The CDR3 consists of 15 residues. The germline V gene has CDR1 MNHNS and CDR2 SASEGT. The CDR3 sequence: CASGRQESSYNEQFF.

The V call is TRBV11-1, the J call TRBJ2-7; TCRdb proposes TRBD1, but this gene call is untestable without DNA. CDR1 and CDR2 (germline): SGHAT, FQDESV (reference sequence). This CDR3 is 15 amino acids long. The CDR3 is CASSLGQGISYEQYF.

The V call is TRBV5-6, the J call TRBJ1-2; the TRBD1 assignment by TCRdb is unverifiable without DNA. CDR1 and CDR2 from the germline V gene are SGHDT and YYEEEE. The length of the CDR3 is 16 residues. The CDR3 region is CASSPGSGQLNYGYTF.

V usage is TRBV12-3 or TRBV12-4 and J usage is TRBJ1-1; TCRdb returns TRBD1, unconfirmable since there is no DNA. The CDR3 runs to 13 residues. The CDR3 region is CASTGHPNTEAFF.